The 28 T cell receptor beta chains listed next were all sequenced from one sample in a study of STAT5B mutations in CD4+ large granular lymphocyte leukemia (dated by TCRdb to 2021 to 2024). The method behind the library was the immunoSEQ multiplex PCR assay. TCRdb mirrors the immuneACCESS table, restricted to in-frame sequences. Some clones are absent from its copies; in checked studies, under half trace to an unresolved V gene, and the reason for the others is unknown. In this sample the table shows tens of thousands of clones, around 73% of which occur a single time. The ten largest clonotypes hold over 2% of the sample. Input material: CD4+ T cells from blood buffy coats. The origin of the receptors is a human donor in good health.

The chain's CDR3 is CASSLQGTQETQYF. The CDR3 DNA is TGCGCCAGCAGCTTGCAGGGGACGCAAGAGACCCAGTACTTC. The genes are TRBV5-1 and TRBJ2-5; perhaps TRBD1 as D (6 bases). The length of the CDR3 is 14 residues. V lost 1 base, J lost 2 bases, and 9 bases lay in between. Germline V gene data show CDR1 as SGHRS and CDR2 as YFSETQ.

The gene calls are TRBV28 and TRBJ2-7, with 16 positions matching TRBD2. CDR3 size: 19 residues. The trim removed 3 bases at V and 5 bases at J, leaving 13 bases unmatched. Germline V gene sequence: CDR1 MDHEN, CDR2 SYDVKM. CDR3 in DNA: TGTGCCAGCAGTTTTTTCCCCGGGACTAGCGGGAGGGCAGGAGACGAGCAGTACTTC. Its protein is CASSFFPGTSGRAGDEQYF.

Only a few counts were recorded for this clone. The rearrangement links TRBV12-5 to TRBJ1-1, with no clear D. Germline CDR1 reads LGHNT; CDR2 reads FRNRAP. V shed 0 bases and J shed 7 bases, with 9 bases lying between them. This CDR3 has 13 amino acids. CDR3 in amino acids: CASGLVGSFEAFF. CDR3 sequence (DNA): TGTGCTAGTGGTTTGGTAGGCAGCTTTGAAGCTTTCTTT.

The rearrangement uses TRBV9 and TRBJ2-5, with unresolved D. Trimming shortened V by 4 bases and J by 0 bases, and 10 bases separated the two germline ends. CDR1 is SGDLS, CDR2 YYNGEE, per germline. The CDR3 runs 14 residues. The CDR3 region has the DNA TGTGCCAGCAGCACCCGCCCGAACCAAGAGACCCAGTACTTC. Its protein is CASSTRPNQETQYF.

Written as DNA, the CDR3 is TGTGCCAGCAGCCTAATACCGGGACCGAGAAACAATGAGCAGTTCTTC. It encodes CASSLIPGPRNNEQFF. The V call is TRBV7-9, the J call TRBJ2-1; D is tentatively TRBD1 or TRBD2 (5 bases each). The V end was cut by 5 bases, the J end by 5 bases, with 19 bases between. Germline values: CDR1 SEHNR, CDR2 FQNEAQ (reference sequence). This CDR3 comprises 16 residues.

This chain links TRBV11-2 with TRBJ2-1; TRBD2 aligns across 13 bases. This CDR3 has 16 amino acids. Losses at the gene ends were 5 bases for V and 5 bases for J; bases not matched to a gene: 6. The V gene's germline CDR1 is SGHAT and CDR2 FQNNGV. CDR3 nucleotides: TGTGCCAGCAGCCCCAGGACTAGCGGGGGTCACAATGAGCAGTTCTTC. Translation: CASSPRTSGGHNEQFF.

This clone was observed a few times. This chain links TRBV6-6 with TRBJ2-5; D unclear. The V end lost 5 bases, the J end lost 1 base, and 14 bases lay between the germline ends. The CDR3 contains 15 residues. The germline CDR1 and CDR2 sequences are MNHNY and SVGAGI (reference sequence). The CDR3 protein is CASSPRVGIQETQYF. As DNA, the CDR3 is TGTGCCAGCAGTCCGCGAGTGGGGATCCAAGAGACCCAGTACTTC.

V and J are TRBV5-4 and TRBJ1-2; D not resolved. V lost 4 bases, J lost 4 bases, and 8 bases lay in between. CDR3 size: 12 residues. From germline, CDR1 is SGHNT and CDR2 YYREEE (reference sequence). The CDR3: CASSQTSYGYTF. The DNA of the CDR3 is TGTGCCAGCAGCCAGACTAGCTATGGCTACACCTTC. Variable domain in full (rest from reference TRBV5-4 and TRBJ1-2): ETGVTQSPTHLIKTRGQQVTLRCSSQSGHNTVSWYQQALGQGPQFIFQYYREEENGRGNFPPRFSGLQFPNYSSELNVNALELDDSALYLCASSQTSYGYTFGSGTRLTVV.

CDR3 coding DNA: TGTGCCAGCAGTTGGAGCAGGGCCTACGAGCAGTACTTC. Translation gives CASSWSRAYEQYF. The chain carries TRBV6-5 and TRBJ2-7, with D possibly matching TRBD1 (5 bases). V was cut by 4 bases and J by 2 bases, with 9 bases left in between. Per germline, CDR1 MNHEY and CDR2 SVGAGI. The length of the CDR3 is 13 residues.

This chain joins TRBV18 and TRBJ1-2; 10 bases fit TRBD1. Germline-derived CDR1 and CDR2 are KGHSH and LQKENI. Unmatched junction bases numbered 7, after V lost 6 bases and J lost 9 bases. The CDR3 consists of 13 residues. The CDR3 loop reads CASSQTGGLSYTF. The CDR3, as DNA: TGTGCCAGCTCCCAGACAGGGGGCCTGAGCTACACCTTC. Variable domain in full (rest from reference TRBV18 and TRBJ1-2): NAGVMQNPRHLVRRRGQEARLRCSPMKGHSHVYWYRQLPEEGLKFMVYLQKENIIDESGMPKERFSAEFPKEGPSILRIQQVVRGDSAAYFCASSQTGGLSYTFGSGTRLTVV.

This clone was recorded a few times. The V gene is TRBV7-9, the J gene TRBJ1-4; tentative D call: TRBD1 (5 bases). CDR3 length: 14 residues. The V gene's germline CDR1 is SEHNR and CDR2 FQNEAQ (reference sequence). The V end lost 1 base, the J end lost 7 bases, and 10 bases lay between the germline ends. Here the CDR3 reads CASSLGQGGEKLFF. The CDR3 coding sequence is TGTGCCAGCAGCTTAGGCCAGGGTGGTGAAAAACTGTTTTTT.

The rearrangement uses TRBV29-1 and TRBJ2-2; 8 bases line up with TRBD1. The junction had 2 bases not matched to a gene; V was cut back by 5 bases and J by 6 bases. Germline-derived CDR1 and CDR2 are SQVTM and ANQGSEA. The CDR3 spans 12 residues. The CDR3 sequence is CSVNRGAGELFF. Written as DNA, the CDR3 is TGCAGCGTTAACAGGGGGGCCGGGGAGCTGTTTTTT.

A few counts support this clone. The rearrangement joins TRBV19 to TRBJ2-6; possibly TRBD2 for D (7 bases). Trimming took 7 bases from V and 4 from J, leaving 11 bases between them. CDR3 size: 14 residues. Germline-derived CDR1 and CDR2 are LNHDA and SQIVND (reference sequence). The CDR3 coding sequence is TGTGCCAGTACCCGGGGGGCCGGGGCCAACGTCCTGACTTTC. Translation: CASTRGAGANVLTF. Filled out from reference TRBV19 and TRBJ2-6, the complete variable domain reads DGGITQSPKYLFRKEGQNVTLSCEQNLNHDAMYWYRQDPGQGLRLIYYSQIVNDFQKGDIAEGYSVSREKKESFPLTVTSAQKNPTAFYLCASTRGAGANVLTFGAGSRLTVL.

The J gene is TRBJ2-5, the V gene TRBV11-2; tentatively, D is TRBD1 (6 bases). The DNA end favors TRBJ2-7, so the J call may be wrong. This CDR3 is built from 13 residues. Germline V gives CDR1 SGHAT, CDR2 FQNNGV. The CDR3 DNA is TGTGCCAGCAGCGGGGGCGCGTATCCCGAGCAGTACTTC. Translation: CASSGGAYPEQYF.

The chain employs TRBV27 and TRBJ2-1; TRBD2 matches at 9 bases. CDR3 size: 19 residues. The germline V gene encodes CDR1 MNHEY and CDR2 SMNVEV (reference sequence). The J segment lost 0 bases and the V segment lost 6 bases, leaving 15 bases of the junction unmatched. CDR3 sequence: CASRPPGLAASYSYNEQFF. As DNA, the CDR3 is TGTGCCAGCAGACCTCCGGGACTAGCCGCCTCCTACTCCTACAATGAGCAGTTCTTC.

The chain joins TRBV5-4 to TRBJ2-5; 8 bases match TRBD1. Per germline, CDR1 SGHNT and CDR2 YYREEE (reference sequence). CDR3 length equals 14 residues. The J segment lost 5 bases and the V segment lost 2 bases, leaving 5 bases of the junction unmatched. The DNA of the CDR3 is TGTGCCAGCAGCTTCCAGGGGGCTGAGGAGACCCAGTACTTC. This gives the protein CASSFQGAEETQYF. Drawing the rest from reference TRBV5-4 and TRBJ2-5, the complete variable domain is ETGVTQSPTHLIKTRGQQVTLRCSSQSGHNTVSWYQQALGQGPQFIFQYYREEENGRGNFPPRFSGLQFPNYSSELNVNALELDDSALYLCASSFQGAEETQYFGPGTRLLVL.

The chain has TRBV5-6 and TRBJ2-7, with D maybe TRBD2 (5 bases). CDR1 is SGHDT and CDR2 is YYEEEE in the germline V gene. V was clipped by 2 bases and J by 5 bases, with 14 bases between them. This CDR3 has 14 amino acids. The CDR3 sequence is CASSLGLVVNEQYF. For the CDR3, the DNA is TGTGCCAGCAGCTTAGGACTCGTAGTAAACGAGCAGTACTTC.

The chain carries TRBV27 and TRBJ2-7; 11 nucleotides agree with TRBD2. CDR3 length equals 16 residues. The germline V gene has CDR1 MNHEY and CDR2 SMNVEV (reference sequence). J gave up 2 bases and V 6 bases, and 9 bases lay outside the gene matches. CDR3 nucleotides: TGTGCCAGCAGCCGCCATACTAGCGGGAGACCCTACGAGCAGTACTTC. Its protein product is CASSRHTSGRPYEQYF.

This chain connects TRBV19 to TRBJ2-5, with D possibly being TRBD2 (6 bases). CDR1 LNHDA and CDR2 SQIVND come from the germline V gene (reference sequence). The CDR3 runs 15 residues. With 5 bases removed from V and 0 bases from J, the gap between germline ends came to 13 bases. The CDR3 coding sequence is TGTGCCAGTAGTTCCCTAGCGTGGTACCAAGAGACCCAGTACTTC. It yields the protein CASSSLAWYQETQYF.

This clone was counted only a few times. Written as DNA, the CDR3 is TGTGCCAGCAGCGTAGCTGTAGGGCAGCCTAATGAAAAACTGTTTTTT. Protein product: CASSVAVGQPNEKLFF. This chain uses TRBV9 with TRBJ1-4; no clear D. V was pared by 0 bases and J by 3 bases, with 12 bases between. Germline CDR1 SGDLS, CDR2 YYNGEE. There are 16 residues in the CDR3.

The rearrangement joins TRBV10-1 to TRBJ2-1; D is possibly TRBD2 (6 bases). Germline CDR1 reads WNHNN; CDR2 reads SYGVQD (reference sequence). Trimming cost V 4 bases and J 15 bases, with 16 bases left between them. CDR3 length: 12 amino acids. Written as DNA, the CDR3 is TGCGCCAGCAGTGTTTCCGCGTCGGGACTGTTCTTC. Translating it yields CASSVSASGLFF.

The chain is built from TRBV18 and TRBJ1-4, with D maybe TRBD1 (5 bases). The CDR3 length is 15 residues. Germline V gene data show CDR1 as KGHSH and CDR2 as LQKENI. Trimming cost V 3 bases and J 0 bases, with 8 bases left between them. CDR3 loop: CASSPTGPTNEKLFF. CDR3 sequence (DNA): TGTGCCAGCTCACCGACGGGACCAACTAATGAAAAACTGTTTTTT.

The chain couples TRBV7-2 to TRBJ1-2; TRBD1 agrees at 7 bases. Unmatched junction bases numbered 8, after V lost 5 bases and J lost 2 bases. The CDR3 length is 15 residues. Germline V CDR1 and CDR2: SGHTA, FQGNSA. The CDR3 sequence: CASSPRQGINYGYTF. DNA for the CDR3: TGTGCCAGCAGCCCCCGACAGGGTATCAACTATGGCTACACCTTC. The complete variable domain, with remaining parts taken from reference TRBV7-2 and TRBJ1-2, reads GAGVSQSPSNKVTEKGKDVELRCDPISGHTALYWYRQSLGQGLEFLIYFQGNSAPDKSGLPSDRFSAERTGGSVSTLTIQRTQQEDSAVYLCASSPRQGINYGYTFGSGTRLTVV.

CDR3 amino acids: CASRDTLGTQYF. The CDR3 DNA reads TGTGCCAGCAGGGACACCTTAGGTACGCAGTACTTC. The chain combines TRBV28 with TRBJ2-7; D might be TRBD1 (5 bases). V lost 6 bases and J 9 bases, leaving 15 bases between the germline ends. CDR3 length: 12 amino acids. CDR1 and CDR2 from the germline V gene are MDHEN and SYDVKM.

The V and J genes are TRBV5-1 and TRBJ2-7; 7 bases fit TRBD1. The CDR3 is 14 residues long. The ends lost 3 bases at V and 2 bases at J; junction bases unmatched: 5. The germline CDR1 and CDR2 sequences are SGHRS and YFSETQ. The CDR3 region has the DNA TGCGCCAGCAGCTCAGACGGACAGGCCTACGAGCAGTACTTC. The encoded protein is CASSSDGQAYEQYF.

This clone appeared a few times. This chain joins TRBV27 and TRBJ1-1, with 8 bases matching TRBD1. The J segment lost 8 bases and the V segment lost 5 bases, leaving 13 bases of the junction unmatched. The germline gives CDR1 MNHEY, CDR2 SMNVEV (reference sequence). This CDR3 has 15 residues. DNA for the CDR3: TGTGCCAGCAGTCGATGGACAGGGACTAGTTCGGAAGCTTTCTTT. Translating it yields CASSRWTGTSSEAFF.

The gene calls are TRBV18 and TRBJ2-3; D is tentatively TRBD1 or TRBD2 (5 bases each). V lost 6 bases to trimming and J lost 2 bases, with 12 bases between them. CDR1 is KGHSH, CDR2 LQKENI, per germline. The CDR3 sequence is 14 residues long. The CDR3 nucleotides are TGTGCCAGCTCTCGGGACCAAGTCACAGATACGCAGTATTTT. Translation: CASSRDQVTDTQYF.

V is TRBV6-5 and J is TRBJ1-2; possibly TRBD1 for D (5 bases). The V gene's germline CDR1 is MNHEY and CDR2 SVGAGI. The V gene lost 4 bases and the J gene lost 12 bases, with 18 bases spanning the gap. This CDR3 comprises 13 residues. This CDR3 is CASSLLGARGHTF. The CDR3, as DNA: TGTGCCAGCAGTTTGCTCGGGGCCCGAGGCCACACCTTC.